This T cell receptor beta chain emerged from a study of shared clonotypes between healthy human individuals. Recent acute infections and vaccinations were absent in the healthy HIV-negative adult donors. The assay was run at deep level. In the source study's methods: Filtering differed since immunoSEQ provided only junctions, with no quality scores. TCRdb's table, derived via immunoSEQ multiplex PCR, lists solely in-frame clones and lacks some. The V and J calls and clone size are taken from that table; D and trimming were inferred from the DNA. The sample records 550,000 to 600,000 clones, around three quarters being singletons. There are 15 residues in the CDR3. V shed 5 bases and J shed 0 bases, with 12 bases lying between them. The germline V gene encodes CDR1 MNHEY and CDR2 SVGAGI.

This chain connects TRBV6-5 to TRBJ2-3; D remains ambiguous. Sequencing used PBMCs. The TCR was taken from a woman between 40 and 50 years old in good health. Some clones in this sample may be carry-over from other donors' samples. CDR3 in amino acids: CASSQETRSTDTQYF. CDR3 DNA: TGTGCCAGCAGTCAAGAGACGAGAAGCACAGATACGCAGTATTTT.